The rows below give T cell receptor beta chains drawn from one sample of a study of regulatory T cells in long-lasting Graves disease. TCRdb re-called the multiplex PCR reads with MiXCR, one entry per CDR3 protein. Of roughly 500,000 distinct CDR3 sequences in the sample, roughly 23% are singletons; the top ten hold about an eighth. The sample was peripheral blood mononuclear cells (PBMCs), taken when the disease was refractory, from a patient treated with antithyroid drugs. All receptors come from a female donor with Graves disease. CDR3s include the opening cysteine and the closing phenylalanine or tryptophan. Fields, in order: V gene, D gene, clone size, J gene, CDR3 protein, CDR3 DNA. A D gene is named only where the DNA matches it firmly. For some rows the clone size is stated as once, few or many, or as a class when expanded; others skip it.

v_gene: TRBV6-1; d_gene: -; abundance: -; j_gene: TRBJ1-1; CDR3aa: CATYGGTEAFF; CDR3nt: TGTGCCACCTATGGGGGCACTGAAGCTTTCTTT
v_gene: TRBV10-3; d_gene: TRBD1; abundance: few; j_gene: TRBJ2-7; CDR3aa: CAISPGQGLSEQYF; CDR3nt: TGTGCCATCAGTCCGGGACAGGGGCTATCCGAGCAGTACTTC
v_gene: TRBV12-3/TRBV12-4; d_gene: -; abundance: many; j_gene: TRBJ1-5; CDR3aa: CASSLVEGPQPQHF; CDR3nt: TGTGCCAGCAGTTTGGTAGAGGGCCCTCAGCCCCAGCATTTT
v_gene: TRBV27; d_gene: -; abundance: many; j_gene: TRBJ1-4; CDR3aa: CASSPAWTGEKLFF; CDR3nt: TGTGCCAGCAGTCCCGCCTGGACCGGTGAAAAACTGTTTTTT
v_gene: TRBV5-1; d_gene: TRBD1; abundance: few; j_gene: TRBJ2-2; CDR3aa: CASSTGQGGNTGELFF; CDR3nt: TGCGCCAGCAGCACGGGACAGGGGGGGAACACCGGGGAGCTGTTTTTT
v_gene: TRBV7-9; d_gene: -; abundance: -; j_gene: TRBJ2-7; CDR3aa: CASSLIAGQTYYEQYF; CDR3nt: TGTGCCAGCAGCTTAATTGCAGGACAGACCTACTACGAGCAGTACTTC
v_gene: TRBV10-3; d_gene: -; abundance: -; j_gene: TRBJ1-5; CDR3aa: CAIAGGNQPQHF; CDR3nt: TGTGCCATCGCAGGGGGCAATCAGCCCCAGCATTTT
v_gene: TRBV28; d_gene: TRBD1; abundance: many; j_gene: TRBJ1-5; CDR3aa: CASSLWTGDLYSNQPQHF; CDR3nt: TGTGCCAGCAGTTTATGGACAGGGGACCTCTATAGCAATCAGCCCCAGCATTTT
v_gene: TRBV20-1; d_gene: -; abundance: many; j_gene: TRBJ1-2; CDR3aa: CSATQAGPGGGYTF; CDR3nt: TGCAGTGCTACCCAGGCAGGGCCAGGAGGTGGCTACACCTTC
v_gene: TRBV20-1; d_gene: TRBD2; abundance: many; j_gene: TRBJ2-5; CDR3aa: CSVLGLAGGPGQETQYF; CDR3nt: TGCAGTGTCCTCGGACTAGCGGGGGGGCCCGGCCAAGAGACCCAGTACTTC
v_gene: TRBV29-1; d_gene: -; abundance: few; j_gene: TRBJ2-2; CDR3aa: CSVFGGGGADGELFF; CDR3nt: TGCAGCGTTTTTGGGGGTGGGGGCGCAGACGGGGAGCTGTTTTTT
v_gene: TRBV6-4; d_gene: -; abundance: -; j_gene: TRBJ2-5; CDR3aa: CASGCPTSYQETQYF; CDR3nt: TGTGCCAGCGGATGCCCTACCTCGTACCAAGAGACCCAGTACTTC
v_gene: TRBV10-3; d_gene: TRBD2; abundance: few; j_gene: TRBJ2-7; CDR3aa: CAISAGGEGSYEQYF; CDR3nt: TGTGCCATCAGCGCGGGGGGGGAAGGCTCCTACGAGCAGTACTTC
v_gene: TRBV29-1; d_gene: -; abundance: few; j_gene: TRBJ2-5; CDR3aa: CSGFRDAQETQYF; CDR3nt: TGCAGCGGTTTCCGGGACGCTCAAGAGACCCAGTACTTC
v_gene: TRBV29-1; d_gene: -; abundance: -; j_gene: TRBJ1-1; CDR3aa: CSVMGALGAFF; CDR3nt: TGCAGCGTTATGGGGGCCCTCGGGGCTTTCTTT
v_gene: TRBV6-1; d_gene: -; abundance: few; j_gene: TRBJ1-1; CDR3aa: CASSGAVEAFF; CDR3nt: TGTGCCAGCAGTGGAGCAGTAGAAGCTTTCTTT
v_gene: TRBV12-3/TRBV12-4; d_gene: -; abundance: many; j_gene: TRBJ1-1; CDR3aa: CASRSGTVNTEAFF; CDR3nt: TGTGCCAGCAGGTCCGGGACGGTGAACACTGAAGCTTTCTTT
v_gene: TRBV28; d_gene: TRBD2; abundance: many; j_gene: TRBJ2-2; CDR3aa: CASSLSGTSGYEQAGELFF; CDR3nt: TGTGCCAGCAGTTTAAGTGGGACTAGCGGGTACGAACAGGCCGGGGAGCTGTTTTTT
v_gene: TRBV24-1; d_gene: -; abundance: few; j_gene: TRBJ1-1; CDR3aa: CATSPRDGNTEAFF; CDR3nt: TGTGCCACCAGTCCCAGGGATGGGAACACTGAAGCTTTCTTT
v_gene: TRBV6-2/TRBV6-3; d_gene: TRBD1; abundance: many; j_gene: TRBJ2-6; CDR3aa: CASSYSTGDPRGANVLTF; CDR3nt: TGTGCCAGCAGTTACTCGACAGGGGACCCTAGGGGGGCCAACGTCCTGACTTTC
v_gene: TRBV6-9; d_gene: -; abundance: -; j_gene: TRBJ1-4; CDR3aa: CASSLDSNQRLFF; CDR3nt: TGTGCCAGCAGTTTAGACAGTAATCAAAGACTGTTTTTT
v_gene: TRBV6-1; d_gene: -; abundance: many; j_gene: TRBJ2-6; CDR3aa: CASRNRVRGSGANVLTF; CDR3nt: TGTGCCAGCAGGAACAGGGTCCGAGGGTCTGGGGCCAACGTCCTGACTTTC
v_gene: TRBV28; d_gene: -; abundance: -; j_gene: TRBJ1-4; CDR3aa: CASSGRTDKFEKLFF; CDR3nt: TGTGCCAGCAGCGGAAGAACCGATAAGTTCGAAAAACTGTTTTTT
v_gene: TRBV7-8; d_gene: -; abundance: few; j_gene: TRBJ1-2; CDR3aa: CASSLGLQVYGGYTF; CDR3nt: TGTGCCAGCAGCTTAGGTTTACAGGTTTATGGTGGCTACACCTTC
v_gene: TRBV28; d_gene: -; abundance: many; j_gene: TRBJ2-7; CDR3aa: CASSWESRGSTYEQYF; CDR3nt: TGTGCCAGCAGTTGGGAATCCCGGGGGAGTACCTACGAGCAGTACTTC
v_gene: TRBV19; d_gene: -; abundance: few; j_gene: TRBJ1-5; CDR3aa: CASSIASGNWDQPQHF; CDR3nt: TGTGCCAGTAGTATAGCCTCGGGAAATTGGGATCAGCCCCAGCATTTT
v_gene: TRBV14; d_gene: -; abundance: -; j_gene: TRBJ2-2; CDR3aa: CASSQSGPGELFF; CDR3nt: TGTGCCAGCAGCCAATCGGGGCCCGGGGAGCTGTTTTTT
v_gene: TRBV27; d_gene: TRBD1; abundance: -; j_gene: TRBJ1-2; CDR3aa: CASSALGQANYGYTF; CDR3nt: TGTGCCAGCAGTGCCCTTGGACAGGCCAACTATGGCTACACCTTC
v_gene: TRBV5-1; d_gene: -; abundance: -; j_gene: TRBJ2-7; CDR3aa: CASSLASGPTYEQYF; CDR3nt: TGCGCCAGCAGCTTGGCCAGCGGGCCCACCTACGAGCAGTACTTC
v_gene: TRBV5-5; d_gene: -; abundance: many; j_gene: TRBJ2-2; CDR3aa: CASTTSRYGDTGELFF; CDR3nt: TGTGCCAGCACCACCTCACGGTACGGAGACACCGGGGAGCTGTTTTTT
v_gene: TRBV7-3; d_gene: -; abundance: many; j_gene: TRBJ2-5; CDR3aa: CASSLYQEETQYF; CDR3nt: TGTGCCAGCAGCTTATATCAGGAAGAGACCCAGTACTTC
v_gene: TRBV7-2; d_gene: TRBD1; abundance: -; j_gene: TRBJ2-3; CDR3aa: CASSLSGTGAADTQYF; CDR3nt: TGTGCCAGCAGCTTAAGCGGGACAGGGGCAGCAGATACGCAGTATTTT
v_gene: TRBV7-9; d_gene: -; abundance: few; j_gene: TRBJ2-4; CDR3aa: CASSLGASLLKYF; CDR3nt: TGTGCCAGCAGCTTAGGCGCCAGTCTTTTAAAGTACTTC
v_gene: TRBV2; d_gene: -; abundance: many; j_gene: TRBJ1-1; CDR3aa: CASSQEGGTQGEAFF; CDR3nt: TGTGCCAGCAGCCAAGAGGGGGGAACTCAAGGTGAAGCTTTCTTT
v_gene: TRBV19; d_gene: -; abundance: -; j_gene: TRBJ2-5; CDR3aa: CASSIDASGLETQYF; CDR3nt: TGTGCCAGTAGTATAGATGCGAGCGGTTTGGAGACCCAGTACTTC
v_gene: TRBV20-1; d_gene: -; abundance: many; j_gene: TRBJ2-2; CDR3aa: CSGMGANTGELFF; CDR3nt: TGCAGTGGGATGGGGGCAAACACCGGGGAGCTGTTTTTT
v_gene: TRBV28; d_gene: -; abundance: many; j_gene: TRBJ1-6; CDR3aa: CASRSPDSPIMSALHF; CDR3nt: TGTGCCAGCCGCAGTCCGGACAGCCCGATAATGTCAGCCCTCCACTTT
v_gene: TRBV19; d_gene: -; abundance: -; j_gene: TRBJ1-5; CDR3aa: CASSPPLGNSNQPQHF; CDR3nt: TGTGCCAGTAGTCCGCCCTTAGGGAATAGCAATCAGCCCCAGCATTTT
v_gene: TRBV6-1; d_gene: -; abundance: many; j_gene: TRBJ1-5; CDR3aa: CASSTFEDQPQHF; CDR3nt: TGTGCCAGCAGTACGTTCGAAGATCAGCCCCAGCATTTT
v_gene: TRBV19; d_gene: TRBD1; abundance: many; j_gene: TRBJ2-7; CDR3aa: CASSMTGGGSYEQYF; CDR3nt: TGTGCCAGTAGTATGACAGGGGGCGGCTCCTACGAGCAGTACTTC
v_gene: TRBV20-1; d_gene: TRBD1; abundance: many; j_gene: TRBJ1-2; CDR3aa: CSATQGPYGYTF; CDR3nt: TGCAGTGCAACACAGGGGCCCTATGGCTACACCTTC
v_gene: TRBV6-1; d_gene: -; abundance: few; j_gene: TRBJ1-5; CDR3aa: CASRFPGGSNQPQHF; CDR3nt: TGTGCCAGCAGATTCCCTGGGGGAAGCAATCAGCCCCAGCATTTT
v_gene: TRBV19; d_gene: -; abundance: few; j_gene: TRBJ1-1; CDR3aa: CASTQGAGASRTEAFF; CDR3nt: TGTGCCAGTACCCAAGGGGCAGGGGCAAGTCGCACTGAAGCTTTCTTT
v_gene: TRBV4-1; d_gene: -; abundance: -; j_gene: TRBJ1-3; CDR3aa: CASSQVGQTGNTIYF; CDR3nt: TGCGCCAGCAGCCAAGTTGGCCAGACTGGAAACACCATATATTTT
v_gene: TRBV19; d_gene: -; abundance: -; j_gene: TRBJ1-1; CDR3aa: CASKFPGANTEAFF; CDR3nt: TGTGCCAGTAAGTTCCCCGGAGCGAACACTGAAGCTTTCTTT
v_gene: TRBV20-1; d_gene: TRBD1; abundance: -; j_gene: TRBJ2-5; CDR3aa: CSARPADRGGETQYF; CDR3nt: TGCAGTGCTAGACCCGCAGACAGGGGGGGAGAGACCCAGTACTTC
v_gene: TRBV5-1; d_gene: TRBD2; abundance: many; j_gene: TRBJ2-4; CDR3aa: CASSSRLAGDHDIQYF; CDR3nt: TGCGCCAGCAGCTCCCGACTAGCGGGAGATCACGACATTCAGTACTTC
v_gene: TRBV7-3; d_gene: TRBD1; abundance: many; j_gene: TRBJ2-7; CDR3aa: CASSLQSGQGGTYEQYF; CDR3nt: TGTGCCAGCAGCCTACAATCTGGACAGGGGGGAACCTACGAGCAGTACTTC
v_gene: TRBV7-2; d_gene: -; abundance: many; j_gene: TRBJ1-1; CDR3aa: CASRETVNTEAFF; CDR3nt: TGTGCCAGCAGAGAGACAGTGAACACTGAAGCTTTCTTT
v_gene: TRBV2; d_gene: TRBD1; abundance: many; j_gene: TRBJ2-7; CDR3aa: CASSNRKGGVYEQYF; CDR3nt: TGTGCCAGCAGTAATCGGAAAGGGGGCGTCTACGAGCAGTACTTC
v_gene: TRBV28; d_gene: -; abundance: many; j_gene: TRBJ2-7; CDR3aa: CASRRDNSYEQYF; CDR3nt: TGTGCCAGCCGCCGGGACAACTCCTACGAGCAGTACTTC
v_gene: TRBV7-9; d_gene: TRBD1; abundance: few; j_gene: TRBJ1-5; CDR3aa: CASAGGENQPQHF; CDR3nt: TGTGCCAGCGCAGGGGGCGAGAATCAGCCCCAGCATTTT
v_gene: TRBV20-1; d_gene: TRBD1; abundance: -; j_gene: TRBJ1-6; CDR3aa: CSARGERGGTVASPLHF; CDR3nt: TGCAGTGCTAGAGGAGAGAGAGGCGGGACAGTCGCTTCACCCCTCCACTTT
v_gene: TRBV7-2; d_gene: TRBD2; abundance: many; j_gene: TRBJ2-5; CDR3aa: CASSSNGRGETQYF; CDR3nt: TGTGCCAGCAGCTCGAACGGGCGGGGGGAGACCCAGTACTTC
v_gene: TRBV5-1; d_gene: -; abundance: -; j_gene: TRBJ1-3; CDR3aa: CASSLEGGKGNTIYF; CDR3nt: TGCGCCAGCAGCCTAGAAGGGGGGAAAGGAAACACCATATATTTT